The 9 T cell receptor beta chains in this list originate from one sample, sequenced in a study of T cell changes during pregnancy in multiple sclerosis. Measured with immunoSEQ multiplex PCR; TCRdb has only the in-frame clones, and not every one. Of tens of thousands of clones in the sample, around 88% were seen once. Source: CD4+ T cells from peripheral blood mononuclear cells, taken in the first trimester of pregnancy. The receptors shown here come from a female donor in good health, enrolled as a control in a pregnancy study.

The chain links TRBV9 to TRBJ1-6; maybe TRBD1 (5 bases). Germline-derived CDR1 and CDR2 are SGDLS and YYNGEE. Trimming left V 3 bases short and J 0 bases short, with 10 bases between. The CDR3 is 16 amino acids. In DNA form, the CDR3 reads TGTGCCAGCAGCGAGATGGACACCTCCTATAATTCACCCCTCCACTTT. Translated, it gives CASSEMDTSYNSPLHF.

This chain uses TRBV19 with TRBJ1-6; 10 bases fit TRBD1. Germline CDR1 reads LNHDA; CDR2 reads SQIVND (reference sequence). CDR3 size: 17 residues. The V segment lost 3 bases and the J segment 8 bases; nucleotides outside the gene matches: 10. CDR3 DNA: TGTGCCAGTAGTATTGGGACCGGGACAGGGGTAGATTCACCCCTCCACTTT. Amino acids: CASSIGTGTGVDSPLHF.

In nucleotides, the CDR3 is TGTGCCAGCAGTTACTCCTATGACAGTCCTACTGGCTACACCTTC. It yields the protein CASSYSYDSPTGYTF. The chain has TRBV6-5 and TRBJ1-2; possibly TRBD1 for D (5 bases). The V gene's germline CDR1 is MNHEY and CDR2 SVGAGI. Trimming took 0 bases from V and 7 from J, leaving 15 bases between them. The CDR3 has 15 amino acids.

The chain uses TRBV7-2 and TRBJ1-1; the D gene is possibly TRBD1 (5 bases). CDR3 length equals 13 residues. The V gene lost 3 bases and the J gene lost 8 bases, with 13 bases spanning the gap. Per germline, CDR1 SGHTA and CDR2 FQGNSA. Here the CDR3 DNA reads TGTGCCAGCAGCTTTACGACGCGGGGGGAAGCTTTCTTT. It encodes CASSFTTRGEAFF. The complete variable domain, with remaining parts taken from reference TRBV7-2 and TRBJ1-1, reads GAGVSQSPSNKVTEKGKDVELRCDPISGHTALYWYRQSLGQGLEFLIYFQGNSAPDKSGLPSDRFSAERTGGSVSTLTIQRTQQEDSAVYLCASSFTTRGEAFFGQGTRLTVV.

The rearrangement links TRBV19 to TRBJ2-5, with 9 bases that match TRBD2. The CDR3 length is 16 residues. V dropped 4 bases and J dropped 5; count of bases not matched to a gene: 11. Germline V lookup: CDR1 LNHDA, CDR2 SQIVND (reference sequence). DNA of the CDR3: TGTGCCAGTAGTAAGGGAACGGGACTAGCCGGGGAGACCCAGTACTTC. The encoded protein is CASSKGTGLAGETQYF. The whole variable domain, remainder taken from reference TRBV19 and TRBJ2-5, is DGGITQSPKYLFRKEGQNVTLSCEQNLNHDAMYWYRQDPGQGLRLIYYSQIVNDFQKGDIAEGYSVSREKKESFPLTVTSAQKNPTAFYLCASSKGTGLAGETQYFGPGTRLLVL.

The chain recombines TRBV4-3 with TRBJ2-2; weak D call: TRBD2 (5 bases). The V gene lost 0 bases and the J gene lost 5 bases, with 16 bases spanning the gap. Germline V gene sequence: CDR1 LGHNA, CDR2 YSLEER. The CDR3 extends over 17 amino acids. The CDR3 sequence: CASSQEVAGPLTGELFF. CDR3 DNA sequence: TGCGCCAGCAGCCAAGAAGTCGCGGGTCCACTTACCGGGGAGCTGTTTTTT.

J is TRBJ2-5 and V is TRBV7-7; 7 bases are a match to TRBD2. V was pared by 6 bases and J by 0 bases, with 7 bases of the junction left unmatched. This CDR3 comprises 15 residues. In germline, CDR1 is SSHAT, CDR2 FNYEAQ (reference sequence). The CDR3 nucleotides read TGTGCCAGCAGTTCCGGGACTACGTACCAAGAGACCCAGTACTTC. Protein sequence: CASSSGTTYQETQYF.

V usage is TRBV6-4 and J usage is TRBJ2-3; 7 bases map to TRBD2. Germline V gene sequence: CDR1 MRHNA, CDR2 SNTAGT. The CDR3 spans 16 residues. V was clipped by 0 bases and J by 5 bases; unmatched bases: 8. CDR3 sequence reads: CASSDSSVGGRDTQYF. The CDR3 DNA reads TGTGCCAGCAGTGACTCTTCGGTGGGAGGGCGAGATACGCAGTATTTT.

The chain is built from TRBV25-1 and TRBJ2-3, with TRBD1 as a possible D gene (6 bases). Deletions cut 5 bases from V and 2 bases from J, with 17 bases between. The germline gives CDR1 MGHDK, CDR2 SYGVNS. The CDR3 is made up of 16 amino acids. Written as DNA, the CDR3 is TGTGCCAGCAGTCCGCGACAGGAAAAATTCACAGATACGCAGTATTTT. This translates into CASSPRQEKFTDTQYF.